This T cell receptor (beta chain) was retrieved from a study of blood T cell repertoires in COVID-19. Study-level background: Some COVID-19 samples were acute and others convalescent; all came from the United States, Italy and Spain. Sample material is recorded as cDNA or gDNA derived from T cells, B-cell-depleted T cells, or PBMCs.

The CDR3 consists of 14 residues. V trimming: 4 bases; J trimming: 6 bases; junction bases outside the gene matches: 6. Germline V gives CDR1 MNHEY, CDR2 SVGEGT. Study processing details: From reference gene primer amplification, estimates of nucleated cell counts were derived. The data were produced by immunoSEQ multiplex PCR, yet TCRdb's version contains in-frame clones alone and is incomplete. Clonal size and the V and J genes are those of that table, whereas D and trimming came from the DNA. The table includes 130,000 to 150,000 clones, 87% detected once. The sample consisted of peripheral blood. The receptor was isolated from a man aged 45 to 65 who had recovered from COVID-19. J is TRBJ1-5 and V is TRBV6-2 or TRBV6-3; 7 bases align to TRBD1. CDR3 in amino acids: CASSSTGFRQPQHF. CDR3 DNA sequence: TGTGCCAGCAGTTCGACAGGGTTTCGTCAGCCCCAGCATTTT.